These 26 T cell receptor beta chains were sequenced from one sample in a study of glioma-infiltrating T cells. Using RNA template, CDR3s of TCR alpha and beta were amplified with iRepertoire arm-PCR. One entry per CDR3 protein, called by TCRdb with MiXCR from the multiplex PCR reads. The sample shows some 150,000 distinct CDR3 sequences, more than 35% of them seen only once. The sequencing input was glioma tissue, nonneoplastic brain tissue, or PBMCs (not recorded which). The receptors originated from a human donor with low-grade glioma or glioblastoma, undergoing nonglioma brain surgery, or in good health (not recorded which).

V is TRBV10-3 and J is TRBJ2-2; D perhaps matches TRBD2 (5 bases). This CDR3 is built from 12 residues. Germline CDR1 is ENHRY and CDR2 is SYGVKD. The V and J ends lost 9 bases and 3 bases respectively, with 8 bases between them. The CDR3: CAMGRDTGELFF. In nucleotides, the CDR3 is TGTGCCATGGGGAGAGACACCGGGGAGCTGTTTTTT.

CDR3 protein: CASQRGRTSYEQYF. For the CDR3, the DNA is TGTGCCAGCCAGCGCGGACGCACCTCCTACGAGCAGTACTTC. The chain is built from TRBV2 and TRBJ2-7; no reliable D call. This CDR3 spans 14 amino acids. Trimming took off 8 bases at V and 0 bases at J, with 14 bases between the two ends. CDR1 is SNHLY, CDR2 FYNNEI, per germline.

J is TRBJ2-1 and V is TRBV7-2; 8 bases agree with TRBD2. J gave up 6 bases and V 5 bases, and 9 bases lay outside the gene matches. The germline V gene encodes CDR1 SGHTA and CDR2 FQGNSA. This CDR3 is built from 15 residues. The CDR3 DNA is TGTGCCAGCAGCCTCCCCAGTAGCGGGATCAATGAGCAGTTCTTC. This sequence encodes CASSLPSSGINEQFF. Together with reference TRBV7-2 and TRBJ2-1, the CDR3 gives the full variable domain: GAGVSQSPSNKVTEKGKDVELRCDPISGHTALYWYRQSLGQGLEFLIYFQGNSAPDKSGLPSDRFSAERTGGSVSTLTIQRTQQEDSAVYLCASSLPSSGINEQFFGPGTRLTVL.

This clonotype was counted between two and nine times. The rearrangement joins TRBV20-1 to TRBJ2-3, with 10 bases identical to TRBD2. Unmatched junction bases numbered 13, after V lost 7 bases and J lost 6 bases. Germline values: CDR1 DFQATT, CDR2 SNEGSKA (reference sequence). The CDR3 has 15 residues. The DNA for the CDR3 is TGCAGTGTTTCACCGGGACTAGCGTCTGACGATACGCAGTATTTT. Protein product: CSVSPGLASDDTQYF.

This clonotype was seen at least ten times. CDR3 protein: CASSVIYNEQFF. CDR3 sequence (DNA): TGTGCCAGCAGCGTAATCTACAATGAGCAGTTCTTC. The chain employs TRBV7-9 and TRBJ2-1, with D unresolved. Trimming removed 5 bases from V and 3 bases from J, with 5 bases in between. There are 12 residues in the CDR3. CDR1 and CDR2 (germline): SEHNR, FQNEAQ (reference sequence).

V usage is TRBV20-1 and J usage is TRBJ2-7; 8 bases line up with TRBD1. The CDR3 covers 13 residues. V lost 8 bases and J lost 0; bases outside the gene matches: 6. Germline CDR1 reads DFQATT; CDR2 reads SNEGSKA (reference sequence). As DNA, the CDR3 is TGCAGTTTCAGGGGGCCCAGCTCCTACGAGCAGTACTTC. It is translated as CSFRGPSSYEQYF.

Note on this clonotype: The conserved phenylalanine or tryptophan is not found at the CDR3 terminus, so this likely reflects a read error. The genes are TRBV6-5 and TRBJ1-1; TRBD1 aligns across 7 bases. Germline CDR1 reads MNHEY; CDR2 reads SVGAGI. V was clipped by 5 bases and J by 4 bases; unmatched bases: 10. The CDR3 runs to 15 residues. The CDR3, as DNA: TGTGCCAGCAGTACCGGGACAGCCTCGGGCACTGAAGCTTTCCTT. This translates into CASSTGTASGTEAFL.

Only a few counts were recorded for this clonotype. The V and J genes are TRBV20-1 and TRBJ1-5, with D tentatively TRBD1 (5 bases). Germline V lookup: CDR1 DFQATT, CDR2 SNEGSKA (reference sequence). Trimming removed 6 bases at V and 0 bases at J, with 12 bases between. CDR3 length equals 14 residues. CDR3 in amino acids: CSATTGNSNQPQHF. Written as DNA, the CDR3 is TGCAGTGCCACCACAGGTAATAGCAATCAGCCCCAGCATTTT.

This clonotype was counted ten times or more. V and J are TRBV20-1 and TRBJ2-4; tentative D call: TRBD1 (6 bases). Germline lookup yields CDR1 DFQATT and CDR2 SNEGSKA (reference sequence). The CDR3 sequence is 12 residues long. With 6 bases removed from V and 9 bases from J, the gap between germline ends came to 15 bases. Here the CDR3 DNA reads TGCAGTGCCCCCGGACAGCTTCTCATTCAGTACTTC. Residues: CSAPGQLLIQYF.

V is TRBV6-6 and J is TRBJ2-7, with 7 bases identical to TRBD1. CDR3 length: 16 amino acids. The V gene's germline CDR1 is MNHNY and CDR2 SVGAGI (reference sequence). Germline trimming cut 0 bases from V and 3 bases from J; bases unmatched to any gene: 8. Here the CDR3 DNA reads TGTGCCAGCAGTTACTCAGGCGCGACAGGGTACTACGAGCAGTACTTC. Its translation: CASSYSGATGYYEQYF.

The CDR3 nucleotides are TGCAGTGCGAGTCGAACAGGGGTCGGCTATGGCTACACCTTC. Translation gives CSASRTGVGYGYTF. The V gene is TRBV20-1, the J gene TRBJ1-2; TRBD1 matches at 7 bases. V shed 6 bases, J shed 4 bases, and the junction held 11 bases outside the gene matches. This CDR3 region has 14 residues. Germline CDR1 is DFQATT and CDR2 is SNEGSKA (reference sequence).

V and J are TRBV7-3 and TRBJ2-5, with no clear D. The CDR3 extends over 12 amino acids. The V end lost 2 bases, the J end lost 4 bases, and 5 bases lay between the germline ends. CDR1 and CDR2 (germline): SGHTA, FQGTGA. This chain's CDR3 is CASSLDRETQYF. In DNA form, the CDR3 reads TGTGCCAGCAGCTTAGATCGAGAGACCCAGTACTTC.

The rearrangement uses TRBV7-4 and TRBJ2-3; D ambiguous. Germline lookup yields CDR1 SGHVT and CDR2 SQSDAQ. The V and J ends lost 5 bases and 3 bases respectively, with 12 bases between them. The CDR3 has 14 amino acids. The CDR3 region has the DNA TGTGCCAGCAGCGTAGGTGCAGTTACAGATACGCAGTATTTT. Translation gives CASSVGAVTDTQYF.

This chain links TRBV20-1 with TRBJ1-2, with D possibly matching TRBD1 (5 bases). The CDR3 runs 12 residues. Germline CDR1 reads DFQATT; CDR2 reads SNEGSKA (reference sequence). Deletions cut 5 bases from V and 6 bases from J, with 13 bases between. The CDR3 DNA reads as TGCAGTGCTTCCAGGGCGGTAGATGGCTACACCTTC. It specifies CSASRAVDGYTF.

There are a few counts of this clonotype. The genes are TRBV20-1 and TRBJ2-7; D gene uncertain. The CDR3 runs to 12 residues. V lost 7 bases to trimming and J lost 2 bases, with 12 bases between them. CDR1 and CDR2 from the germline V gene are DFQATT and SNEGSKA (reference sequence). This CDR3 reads CSGEGSAYEQYF. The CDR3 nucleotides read TGCAGTGGGGAAGGCTCGGCCTACGAGCAGTACTTC.

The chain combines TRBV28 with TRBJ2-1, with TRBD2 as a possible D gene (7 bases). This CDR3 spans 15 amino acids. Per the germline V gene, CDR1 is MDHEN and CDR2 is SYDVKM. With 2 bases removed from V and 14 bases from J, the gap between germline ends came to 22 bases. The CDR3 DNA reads TGTGCCAGCAGTTTACCCAACAGGGAACCGGGGAGGGAGTTCTTC. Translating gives CASSLPNREPGREFF.

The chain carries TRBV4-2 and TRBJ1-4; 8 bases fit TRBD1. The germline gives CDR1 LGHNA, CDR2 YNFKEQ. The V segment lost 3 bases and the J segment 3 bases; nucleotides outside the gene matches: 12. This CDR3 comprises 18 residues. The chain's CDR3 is CASSQEITEQGANEKLFF. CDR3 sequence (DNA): TGTGCCAGCAGCCAGGAAATTACCGAACAGGGGGCTAATGAAAAACTGTTTTTT.

CDR3 sequence (DNA): TGTGCCAGCAGCTTAGGGCGGGGGAGCTCCTACGAGCAGTACTTC. It is translated as CASSLGRGSSYEQYF. This sequence joins TRBV7-9 and TRBJ2-7; 7 positions match TRBD2. V dropped 1 base and J dropped 0; count of bases not matched to a gene: 3. The CDR3 has 15 residues. Germline CDR1 reads SEHNR; CDR2 reads FQNEAQ (reference sequence).

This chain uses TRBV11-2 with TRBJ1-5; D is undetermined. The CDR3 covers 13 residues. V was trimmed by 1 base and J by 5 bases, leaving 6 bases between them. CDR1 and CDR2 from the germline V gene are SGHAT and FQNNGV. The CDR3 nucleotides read TGTGCCAGCAGCTTAGGGTACTATCAGCCCCAGCATTTT. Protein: CASSLGYYQPQHF.

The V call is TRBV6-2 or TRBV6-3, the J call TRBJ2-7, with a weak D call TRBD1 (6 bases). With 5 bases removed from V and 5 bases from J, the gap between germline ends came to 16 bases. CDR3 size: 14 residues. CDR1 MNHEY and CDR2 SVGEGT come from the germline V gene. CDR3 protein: CASSPRDTRDEQYF. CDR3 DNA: TGTGCCAGCAGTCCCCGGGACACTCGGGACGAGCAGTACTTC.

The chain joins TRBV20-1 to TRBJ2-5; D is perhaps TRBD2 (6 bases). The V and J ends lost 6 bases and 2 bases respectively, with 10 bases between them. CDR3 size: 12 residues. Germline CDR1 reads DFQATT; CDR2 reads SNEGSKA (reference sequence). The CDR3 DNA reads TGCAGTGCCGGGGGACGGCAAGAGACCCAGTACTTC. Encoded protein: CSAGGRQETQYF.

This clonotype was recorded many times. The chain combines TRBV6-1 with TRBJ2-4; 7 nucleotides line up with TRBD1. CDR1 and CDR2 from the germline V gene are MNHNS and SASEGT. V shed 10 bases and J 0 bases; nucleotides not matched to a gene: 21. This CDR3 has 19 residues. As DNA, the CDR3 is TGTGCCATCTTTCCTGACAGGGAAGTCATTATTTTAGCCAAAAACATTCAGTACTTC. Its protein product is CAIFPDREVIILAKNIQYF.

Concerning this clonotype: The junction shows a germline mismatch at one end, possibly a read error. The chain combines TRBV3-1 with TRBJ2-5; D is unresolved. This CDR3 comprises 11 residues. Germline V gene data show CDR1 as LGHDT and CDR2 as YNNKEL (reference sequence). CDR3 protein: CASSQGETRYF. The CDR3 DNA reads TGTGCCAGCAGCCAAGGAGAGACCCGGTACTTC.

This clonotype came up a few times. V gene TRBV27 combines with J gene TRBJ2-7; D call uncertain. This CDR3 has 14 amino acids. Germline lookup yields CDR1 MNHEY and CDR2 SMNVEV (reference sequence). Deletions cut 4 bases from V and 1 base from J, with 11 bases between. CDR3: CASSSRTDSYEQYF. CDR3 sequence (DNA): TGTGCCAGCAGTTCCAGGACGGATTCCTACGAGCAGTACTTC.

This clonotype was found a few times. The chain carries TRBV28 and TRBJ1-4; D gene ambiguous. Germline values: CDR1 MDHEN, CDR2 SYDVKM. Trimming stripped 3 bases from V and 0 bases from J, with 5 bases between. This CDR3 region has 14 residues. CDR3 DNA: TGTGCCAGCAGTTTCGTTGCAACTAATGAAAAACTGTTTTTT. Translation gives CASSFVATNEKLFF.

This CDR3 is CASSMWANTGELFF. The CDR3 region has the DNA TGTGCCAGCAGCATGTGGGCGAACACCGGGGAGCTGTTTTTT. This chain connects TRBV2 to TRBJ2-2; D call uncertain. The CDR3 runs 14 residues. With 6 bases removed from V and 0 bases from J, the gap between germline ends came to 8 bases. Germline V lookup: CDR1 SNHLY, CDR2 FYNNEI.